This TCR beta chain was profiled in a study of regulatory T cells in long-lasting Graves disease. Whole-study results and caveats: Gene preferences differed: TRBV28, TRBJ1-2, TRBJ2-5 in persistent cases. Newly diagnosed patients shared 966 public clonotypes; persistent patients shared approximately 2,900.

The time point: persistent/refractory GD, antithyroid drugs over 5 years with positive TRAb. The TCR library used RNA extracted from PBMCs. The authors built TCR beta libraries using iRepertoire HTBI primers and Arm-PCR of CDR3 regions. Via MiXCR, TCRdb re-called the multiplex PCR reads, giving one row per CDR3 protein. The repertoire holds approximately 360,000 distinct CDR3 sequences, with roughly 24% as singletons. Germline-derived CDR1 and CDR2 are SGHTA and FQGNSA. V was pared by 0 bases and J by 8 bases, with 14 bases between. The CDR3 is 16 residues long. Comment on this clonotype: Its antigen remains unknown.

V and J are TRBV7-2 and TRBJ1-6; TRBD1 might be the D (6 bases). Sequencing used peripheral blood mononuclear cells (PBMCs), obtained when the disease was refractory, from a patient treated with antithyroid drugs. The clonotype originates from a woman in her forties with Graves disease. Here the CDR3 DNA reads TGTGCCAGCAGCTTAGCATCGGACAGAGCGGATTCACCCCTCCACTTT. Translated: CASSLASDRADSPLHF.